The present entry profiles one TCR beta chain with its context. Other DNA variants within this sample encode the same CDR3. Here immunoSEQ multiplex PCR was the method, and the copy in TCRdb shows in-frame clones only, minus some. The sample records 2 million or so clones, about 95% being singletons. The record originates from a study of shared clonotypes between healthy human individuals. Trimming cost V 3 bases and J 7 bases; bases outside gene matches: 7. This CDR3 comprises 14 residues. Germline assignment: CDR1 SEHNR and CDR2 FQNEAQ (reference sequence). Selected positively for CCR7 and CD45RO-negative, naive CD8 cells excluded terminally differentiated effector memory CD45RA+ cells.

The genes are TRBV7-9 and TRBJ2-7; 9 nucleotides line up with TRBD1. The source material was naive CD8+ T cells sorted from blood. This sequence was found in a man aged 18 to 30 in good health. CDR3 amino acids: CASSLGTGFYEQYF. CDR3 DNA sequence: TGTGCCAGCAGCTTGGGGACAGGGTTTTATGAGCAGTACTTC.